These 25 T cell receptor beta chains share one sample of origin, sequenced in a study of beta chain features in type 1 diabetes. Expressed TCRB transcripts were sequenced because the entire RNA isolate underwent reverse transcription. This table comes from immunoSEQ multiplex PCR, and its TCRdb copy is limited to in-frame clones, with some not included. This sample has more than 100,000 clones, with approximately 30% found just once. Antigen specificity for these receptors is unknown. Points from the study as a whole: TCRB CDR3 length was moderately but significantly reduced in all four CD4+ subsets of Type 1 diabetes patients.

Sequencing input: central memory CD4+ T cells from blood. These receptors all stem from a woman younger than 35 with type 1 diabetes.

This clone was detected a few times. The V call is TRBV15, the J call TRBJ2-2; 9 positions match TRBD1. The CDR3 is 14 residues long. The junction had 4 bases not matched to a gene; V was cut back by 4 bases and J by 7 bases. In germline, CDR1 is LNHNV, CDR2 YYDKDF (reference sequence). CDR3 residues: CATSNRGQGGELFF. The CDR3 DNA reads TGTGCCACCAGCAACAGGGGGCAGGGCGGGGAGCTGTTTTTT.

Only a few counts were recorded for this clone. This chain joins TRBV19 and TRBJ1-1, with D perhaps TRBD1 (5 bases). Germline V CDR1 and CDR2: LNHDA, SQIVND (reference sequence). The CDR3 spans 13 residues. Trimming cost V 6 bases and J 4 bases, with 12 bases left between them. The CDR3 is CASSPGRGTEAFF. The CDR3 coding sequence is TGTGCCAGTAGCCCGGGGAGGGGCACTGAAGCTTTCTTT.

This sequence joins TRBV28 and TRBJ1-2, with TRBD1 matching 10 bases. Trimming cost V 4 bases and J 4 bases; bases outside gene matches: 21. Looked up from germline, CDR1 is MDHEN and CDR2 is SYDVKM. The length of the CDR3 is 20 residues. The chain's CDR3 is CASSSRLYRGQGPDAYGYTF. CDR3 bases: TGTGCCAGCAGTTCCCGTCTTTACCGGGGACAGGGGCCCGACGCCTATGGCTACACCTTC.

This clone was counted only a few times. The rearrangement uses TRBV10-3 and TRBJ2-1, with 9 bases matching TRBD1. CDR3 length: 15 amino acids. The J segment lost 8 bases and the V segment lost 2 bases, leaving 7 bases of the junction unmatched. The V gene's germline CDR1 is ENHRY and CDR2 SYGVKD. CDR3 sequence (DNA): TGTGCCATCAGTGAGAAACAGGGGGCGATGGATGAGCAGTTCTTC. It yields the protein CAISEKQGAMDEQFF.

The table lists this clone with a few counts. The sample carries other DNA sequences with the same CDR3. The chain recombines TRBV7-2 with TRBJ1-1; D is ambiguous. This CDR3 has 13 amino acids. V was trimmed by 2 bases and J by 0 bases, leaving 4 bases between them. The germline V gene encodes CDR1 SGHTA and CDR2 FQGNSA. Here the CDR3 DNA reads TGTGCCAGCAGCTTAACAGTGAACACTGAAGCTTTCTTT. Its protein is CASSLTVNTEAFF.

The rearrangement links TRBV7-9 to TRBJ1-1; tentatively, D is TRBD1 (6 bases). The CDR3 sequence is 14 residues long. V gave up 5 bases and J gave up 0 bases, with 10 bases separating them. Looked up from germline, CDR1 is SEHNR and CDR2 is FQNEAQ (reference sequence). The CDR3 reads CASSRGGVNTEAFF. The CDR3 DNA reads TGTGCCAGCAGCCGAGGGGGGGTGAACACTGAAGCTTTCTTT.

The V and J genes are TRBV18 and TRBJ2-1; 12 bases agree with TRBD2. Germline V gene lookup returns CDR1 KGHSH and CDR2 LQKENI. The CDR3 is 16 residues long. J was trimmed by 7 bases and V by 1 base; bases with no gene match: 5. The CDR3 loop is CASSPRASGRGNEQFF. In nucleotides, the CDR3 is TGTGCCAGCTCACCACGAGCTAGCGGGAGGGGAAATGAGCAGTTCTTC.

The chain is built from TRBV28 and TRBJ2-4; possibly TRBD2 for D (7 bases). Trimming shortened V by 3 bases and J by 2 bases, and 17 bases separated the two germline ends. CDR3 size: 17 residues. Germline loops: CDR1 MDHEN, CDR2 SYDVKM. CDR3 residues: CASSLEGGPGSKNIQYF. Written as DNA, the CDR3 is TGTGCCAGCAGTTTGGAGGGGGGGCCGGGGTCCAAAAACATTCAGTACTTC. The complete variable domain, with remaining parts taken from reference TRBV28 and TRBJ2-4, reads DVKVTQSSRYLVKRTGEKVFLECVQDMDHENMFWYRQDPGLGLRLIYFSYDVKMKEKGDIPEGYSVSREKKERFSLILESASTNQTSMYLCASSLEGGPGSKNIQYFGAGTRLSVL.

This clone came up a few times. The chain employs TRBV7-2 and TRBJ2-7; D unresolved. The V end was cut by 5 bases, the J end by 3 bases, with 8 bases between. The germline V gene encodes CDR1 SGHTA and CDR2 FQGNSA. The CDR3 consists of 12 residues. CDR3 amino acids: CASSPTLYEQYF. The DNA of the CDR3 is TGTGCCAGCAGCCCTACCCTCTACGAGCAGTACTTC.

The chain carries TRBV7-9 and TRBJ2-1; D possibly corresponds to TRBD2 (5 bases). V lost 5 bases, J lost 2 bases, and 13 bases lay in between. This CDR3 comprises 15 residues. CDR1 is SEHNR and CDR2 is FQNEAQ in the germline V gene (reference sequence). Here the CDR3 DNA reads TGTGCCAGCAGCGAGGGCCAAGGTGCCTACAATGAGCAGTTCTTC. Translating it yields CASSEGQGAYNEQFF.

J is TRBJ1-1 and V is TRBV18; 7 bases are a match to TRBD1. The CDR3 totals 15 residues. The germline V gene encodes CDR1 KGHSH and CDR2 LQKENI. Germline trimming cut 4 bases from V and 1 base from J; bases unmatched to any gene: 6. The DNA for the CDR3 is TGTGCCAGCTCACTGATCACAGGGGCGAACACTGAAGCTTTCTTT. It translates to CASSLITGANTEAFF.

This clone was seen a handful of times. The V and J genes are TRBV6-1 and TRBJ2-1, with 7 bases fitting TRBD1. V was clipped by 1 base and J by 6 bases; unmatched bases: 3. Germline V gene sequence: CDR1 MNHNS, CDR2 SASEGT. The CDR3 extends over 14 amino acids. CDR3 DNA: TGTGCCAGCAGTGAAGATTACAGGGGCAATGAGCAGTTCTTC. Translated: CASSEDYRGNEQFF.

The V call is TRBV9, the J call TRBJ2-1; D ambiguous. The CDR3 totals 16 residues. With 3 bases removed from V and 0 bases from J, the gap between germline ends came to 13 bases. Germline CDR1 is SGDLS and CDR2 is YYNGEE. CDR3 nucleotide sequence: TGTGCCAGCAGCGATGGGCGTTTGAGCTCCTACAATGAGCAGTTCTTC. This encodes CASSDGRLSSYNEQFF. Looking up the rest from reference TRBV9 and TRBJ2-1 gives the full variable domain: DSGVTQTPKHLITATGQRVTLRCSPRSGDLSVYWYQQSLDQGLQFLIQYYNGEERAKGNILERFSAQQFPDLHSELNLSSLELGDSALYFCASSDGRLSSYNEQFFGPGTRLTVL.

V usage is TRBV5-1 and J usage is TRBJ2-5, with TRBD1 matching 7 bases. This CDR3 spans 15 amino acids. Germline values: CDR1 SGHRS, CDR2 YFSETQ. The V segment lost 3 bases and the J segment 3 bases; nucleotides outside the gene matches: 8. The CDR3 DNA sequence: TGCGCCAGCAGCTCCACCGGGACAGACAAAGAGACCCAGTACTTC. It specifies CASSSTGTDKETQYF.

This chain links TRBV2 with TRBJ2-1, with a possible D match to TRBD2 (5 bases). V lost 6 bases and J 7 bases, leaving 7 bases between the germline ends. The V gene's germline CDR1 is SNHLY and CDR2 FYNNEI. The CDR3 totals 11 residues. The CDR3 protein is CASSERNEQFF. CDR3 DNA: TGTGCCAGCAGCGAGCGGAATGAGCAGTTCTTC.

The rearrangement links TRBV5-1 to TRBJ2-1; 9 bases agree with TRBD1. The CDR3 contains 15 residues. With V trimmed by 4 bases and J by 10 bases, 12 bases remained unmatched. CDR1 and CDR2 (germline): SGHRS, YFSETQ. The CDR3 DNA reads TGCGCCAGCAGCCCCCGGACAGGGGCGCCGGCCGAGCAGTTCTTC. This encodes CASSPRTGAPAEQFF.

The CDR3 DNA reads as TGCAGCGTTGTGGGCAGGGGTGAACAGCCCCAGCATTTT. This codes for CSVVGRGEQPQHF. The V call is TRBV29-1, the J call TRBJ1-5, with D possibly being TRBD1 (6 bases). The CDR3 covers 13 residues. Trimming stripped 4 bases from V and 7 bases from J, with 14 bases between. Germline loops: CDR1 SQVTM, CDR2 ANQGSEA.

The chain employs TRBV10-3 and TRBJ1-3; D is possibly TRBD1 (6 bases). The CDR3 runs to 16 residues. The V gene lost 0 bases and the J gene lost 8 bases, with 17 bases spanning the gap. Germline CDR1 reads ENHRY; CDR2 reads SYGVKD. The CDR3 spells CAISESWTAGSDTIYF. The CDR3 DNA reads TGTGCCATCAGTGAGTCCTGGACAGCAGGCTCGGACACCATATATTTT.

The chain carries TRBV5-6 and TRBJ1-4; D unresolved. CDR1 is SGHDT, CDR2 YYEEEE, per germline. This CDR3 has 15 residues. V lost 4 bases and J lost 8, with 18 bases in between. CDR3 protein: CASSPTVTLGEKLFF. The CDR3 DNA reads as TGTGCCAGCAGCCCCACGGTCACCCTGGGCGAAAAACTGTTTTTT.

In this sample, this clone turned up a few times. As DNA, the CDR3 is TGTGCCAGCAATACCCTTGGGTCTTCGGGTCGGTATGGCTACACCTTC. Protein: CASNTLGSSGRYGYTF. V is TRBV7-9 and J is TRBJ1-2; D is uncertain. Germline lookup yields CDR1 SEHNR and CDR2 FQNEAQ (reference sequence). This CDR3 has 16 amino acids. V lost 7 bases and J 5 bases, leaving 23 bases between the germline ends.

Points on this clone: Within the sample, other DNA sequences also encode this same CDR3. The chain links TRBV18 to TRBJ1-1; D not resolved. The V gene's germline CDR1 is KGHSH and CDR2 LQKENI. This CDR3 is built from 13 residues. Trimming removed 2 bases at V and 1 base at J, with 5 bases between. The CDR3 DNA is TGTGCCAGCTCACCAGCGCCGAACACTGAAGCTTTCTTT. Amino acid sequence: CASSPAPNTEAFF. Combining the CDR3 with reference TRBV18 and TRBJ1-1 gives the whole variable domain NAGVMQNPRHLVRRRGQEARLRCSPMKGHSHVYWYRQLPEEGLKFMVYLQKENIIDESGMPKERFSAEFPKEGPSILRIQQVVRGDSAAYFCASSPAPNTEAFFGQGTRLTVV.

The rearrangement links TRBV30 to TRBJ2-2; 7 bases are shared with TRBD1. The CDR3 runs to 15 residues. Germline lookup yields CDR1 GTSNPN and CDR2 SVGIG (reference sequence). V gave up 4 bases and J gave up 3 bases; unmatched junction bases: 8. As DNA, the CDR3 is TGTGCCTGGAAGGAAGGGGGCTTGGACACCGGGGAGCTGTTTTTT. Protein product: CAWKEGGLDTGELFF.

This clone has a handful of counts. CDR3 sequence (DNA): TGTGCCAGCAGTTACGACACCCAGGGGTATGGCTACACCTTC. Amino acids: CASSYDTQGYGYTF. The gene calls are TRBV6-6 and TRBJ1-2; D is possibly TRBD1 (6 bases). Germline loops: CDR1 MNHNY, CDR2 SVGAGI (reference sequence). The V gene lost 2 bases and the J gene lost 5 bases, with 12 bases spanning the gap. This CDR3 has 14 amino acids.

This chain joins TRBV5-4 and TRBJ2-5; 10 bases match TRBD2. CDR3 length equals 13 residues. J gave up 5 bases and V 4 bases, and 2 bases lay outside the gene matches. CDR1 SGHNT and CDR2 YYREEE come from the germline V gene (reference sequence). As DNA, the CDR3 is TGTGCCAGCAGCGGGACTAGCGATGAGACCCAGTACTTC. Translated: CASSGTSDETQYF.

The rearrangement uses TRBV5-6 and TRBJ2-7; TRBD2 aligns across 7 bases. CDR1 and CDR2 from the germline V gene are SGHDT and YYEEEE. The CDR3 covers 16 residues. V dropped 0 bases and J dropped 1; count of bases not matched to a gene: 7. The chain's CDR3 is CASSLAGGRASYEQYF. Written as DNA, the CDR3 is TGTGCCAGCAGCTTGGCCGGGGGGAGGGCTTCCTACGAGCAGTACTTC.